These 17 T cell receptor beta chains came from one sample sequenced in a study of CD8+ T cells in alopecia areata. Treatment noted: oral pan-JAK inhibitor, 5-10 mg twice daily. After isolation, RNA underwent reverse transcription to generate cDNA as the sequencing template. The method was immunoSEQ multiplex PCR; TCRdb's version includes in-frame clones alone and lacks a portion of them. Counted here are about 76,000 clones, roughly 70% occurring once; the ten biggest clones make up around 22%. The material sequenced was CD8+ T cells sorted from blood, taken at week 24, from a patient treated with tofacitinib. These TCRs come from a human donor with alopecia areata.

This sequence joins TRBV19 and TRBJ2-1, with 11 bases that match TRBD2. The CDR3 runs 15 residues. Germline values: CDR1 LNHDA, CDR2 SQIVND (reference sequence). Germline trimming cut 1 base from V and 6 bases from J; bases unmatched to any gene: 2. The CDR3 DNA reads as TGTGCCAGTAGTATAGGACTAGCGGGGCTCAATGAGCAGTTCTTC. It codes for CASSIGLAGLNEQFF.

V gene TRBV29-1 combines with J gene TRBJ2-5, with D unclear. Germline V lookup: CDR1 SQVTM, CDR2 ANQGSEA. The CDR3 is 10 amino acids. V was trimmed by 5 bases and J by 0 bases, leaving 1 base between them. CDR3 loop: CSVYQETQYF. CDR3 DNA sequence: TGCAGCGTTTACCAAGAGACCCAGTACTTC.

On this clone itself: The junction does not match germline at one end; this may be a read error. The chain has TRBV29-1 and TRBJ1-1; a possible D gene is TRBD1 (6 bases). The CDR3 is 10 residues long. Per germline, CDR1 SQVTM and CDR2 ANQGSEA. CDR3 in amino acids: CTAGDTEAFF. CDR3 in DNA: TGTACCGCAGGGGACACTGAAGCTTTCTTT.

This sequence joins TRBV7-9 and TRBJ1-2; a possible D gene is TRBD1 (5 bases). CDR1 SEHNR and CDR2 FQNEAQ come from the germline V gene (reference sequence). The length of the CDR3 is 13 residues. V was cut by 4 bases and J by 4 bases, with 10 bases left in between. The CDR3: CASSYDSFYGYTF. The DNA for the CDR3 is TGTGCCAGCAGCTACGACAGCTTCTATGGCTACACCTTC.

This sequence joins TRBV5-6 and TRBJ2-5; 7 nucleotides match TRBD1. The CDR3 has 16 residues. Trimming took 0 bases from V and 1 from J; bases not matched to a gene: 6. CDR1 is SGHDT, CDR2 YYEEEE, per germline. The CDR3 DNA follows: TGTGCCAGCAGCTTGGAACAGGGGAGCGTCCAAGAGACCCAGTACTTC. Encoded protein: CASSLEQGSVQETQYF.

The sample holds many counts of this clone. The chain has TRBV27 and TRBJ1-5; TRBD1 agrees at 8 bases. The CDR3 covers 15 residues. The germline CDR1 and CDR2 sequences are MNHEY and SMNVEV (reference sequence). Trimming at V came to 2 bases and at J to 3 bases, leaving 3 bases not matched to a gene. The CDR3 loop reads CASSLTGGNNQPQHF. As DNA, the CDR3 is TGTGCCAGCAGTTTAACAGGGGGAAACAATCAGCCCCAGCATTTT.

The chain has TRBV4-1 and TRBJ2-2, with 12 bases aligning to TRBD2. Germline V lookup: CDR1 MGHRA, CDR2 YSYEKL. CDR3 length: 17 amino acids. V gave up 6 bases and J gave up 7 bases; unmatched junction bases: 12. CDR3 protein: CASRPTSGGLLSGELFF. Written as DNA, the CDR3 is TGCGCCAGCAGACCAACTAGCGGGGGGCTCCTGAGCGGGGAGCTGTTTTTT.

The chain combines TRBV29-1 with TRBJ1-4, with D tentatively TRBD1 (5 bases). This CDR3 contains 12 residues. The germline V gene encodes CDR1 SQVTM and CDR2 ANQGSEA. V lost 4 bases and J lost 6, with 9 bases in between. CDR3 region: CSVGRDDEKLFF. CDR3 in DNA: TGCAGCGTTGGCCGGGACGATGAAAAACTGTTTTTT.

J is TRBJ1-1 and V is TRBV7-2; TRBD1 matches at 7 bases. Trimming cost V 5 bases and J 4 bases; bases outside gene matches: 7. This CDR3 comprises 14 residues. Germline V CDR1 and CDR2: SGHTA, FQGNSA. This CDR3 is CASSPGTVLTEAFF. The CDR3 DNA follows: TGTGCCAGCAGCCCAGGGACAGTTCTCACTGAAGCTTTCTTT.

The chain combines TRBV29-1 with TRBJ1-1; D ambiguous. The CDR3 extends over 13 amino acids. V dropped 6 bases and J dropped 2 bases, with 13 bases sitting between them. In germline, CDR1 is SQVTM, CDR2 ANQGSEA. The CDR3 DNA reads TGCAGCGTCCCAAGTGCCTTCAACACTGAAGCTTTCTTT. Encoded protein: CSVPSAFNTEAFF.

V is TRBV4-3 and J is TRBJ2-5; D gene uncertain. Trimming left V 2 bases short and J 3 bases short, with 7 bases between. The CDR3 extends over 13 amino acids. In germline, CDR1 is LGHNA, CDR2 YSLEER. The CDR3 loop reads CASSQRKEETQYF. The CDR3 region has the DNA TGCGCCAGCAGCCAAAGGAAGGAAGAGACCCAGTACTTC.

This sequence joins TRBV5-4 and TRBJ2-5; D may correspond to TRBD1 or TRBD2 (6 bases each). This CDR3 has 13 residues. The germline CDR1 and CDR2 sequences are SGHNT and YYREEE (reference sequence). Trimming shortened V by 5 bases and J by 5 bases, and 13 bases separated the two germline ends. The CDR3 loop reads CASRPRGGETQYF. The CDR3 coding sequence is TGTGCCAGCAGACCTCGAGGGGGGGAGACCCAGTACTTC.

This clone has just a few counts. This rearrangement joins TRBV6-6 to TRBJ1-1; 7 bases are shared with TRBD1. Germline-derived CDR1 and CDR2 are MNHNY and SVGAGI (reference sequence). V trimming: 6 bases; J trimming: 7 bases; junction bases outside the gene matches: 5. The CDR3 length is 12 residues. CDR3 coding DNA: TGTGCCAGCAGCAGCGGGACAGATGAAGCTTTCTTT. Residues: CASSSGTDEAFF.

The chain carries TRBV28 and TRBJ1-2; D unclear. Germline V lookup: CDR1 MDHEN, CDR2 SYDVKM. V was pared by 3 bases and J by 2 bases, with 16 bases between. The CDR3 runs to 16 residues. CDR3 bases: TGTGCCAGCAGTTTCGTGTTTCAGGCTTCGAACTATGGCTACACCTTC. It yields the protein CASSFVFQASNYGYTF.

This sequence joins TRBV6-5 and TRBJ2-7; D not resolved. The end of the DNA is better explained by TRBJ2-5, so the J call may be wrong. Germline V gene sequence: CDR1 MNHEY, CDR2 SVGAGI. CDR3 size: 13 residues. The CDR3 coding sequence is TGTGCCAGCAGCGACTGGCGGCAAGAGACCCAGTACTTC. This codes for CASSDWRQETQYF.

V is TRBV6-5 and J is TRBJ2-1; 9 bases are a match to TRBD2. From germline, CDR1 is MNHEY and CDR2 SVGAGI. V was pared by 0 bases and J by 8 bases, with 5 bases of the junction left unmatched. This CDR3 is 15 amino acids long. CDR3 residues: CASSYSGSGSDEQFF. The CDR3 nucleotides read TGTGCCAGCAGTTACTCGGGTAGCGGGAGTGATGAGCAGTTCTTC.

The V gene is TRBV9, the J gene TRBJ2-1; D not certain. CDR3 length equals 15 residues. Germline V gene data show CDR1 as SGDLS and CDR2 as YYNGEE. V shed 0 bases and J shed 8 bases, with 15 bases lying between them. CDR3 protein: CASSVVQWAFYEQFF. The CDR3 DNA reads TGTGCCAGCAGCGTAGTCCAGTGGGCTTTTTATGAGCAGTTCTTC.